One sample yielded the 18 T cell receptor beta chains listed below, sequenced in a study of CD8 T cells in acute hepatitis C reinfection (dated by TCRdb to the early 2020s). What the time point label conveys for this sample: naive CD8 control sorted from an acute-time-point sample. Receptors were amplified or captured by the immunoSEQ multiplex PCR assay. TCRdb obtained this table from immuneACCESS and retained in-frame rearrangements with V and J assigned. These tables miss some clones; where compared with another copy, unresolved V genes account for less than half of the shortfall, and the remainder is unexplained. For this sample there are approximately 40,000 clones; 70% to 90% appear just once. The top ten clonotypes cover around 9.9% of the sample. Sequencing was done on a sample of naive CD8+ T cells from PBMCs. Reading the label with the study, this specimen's cell subset or site is: sorted total naive CD45RO-negative CD8+ T cells. These receptors came from a woman younger than 35 who spontaneously cleared hepatitis C infection.

The gene calls are TRBV7-9 and TRBJ2-5; 9 nucleotides align to TRBD1. The germline V gene encodes CDR1 SEHNR and CDR2 FQNEAQ (reference sequence). CDR3 size: 14 residues. With V trimmed by 3 bases and J by 5 bases, 4 bases remained unmatched. CDR3 protein: CASSFTGGVETQYF. In nucleotides, the CDR3 is TGTGCCAGCAGCTTCACAGGGGGCGTGGAGACCCAGTACTTC.

V is TRBV5-8 and J is TRBJ2-7; D remains ambiguous. Germline loops: CDR1 SGHTS, CDR2 YDEGEE. The ends were cut back, 4 bases at V and 9 bases at J, with 8 bases in the middle. The CDR3 extends over 10 amino acids. The CDR3 here is CASSLHVQYF. The CDR3 DNA reads TGTGCCAGCAGCCTGCATGTGCAGTACTTC.

This clone came up once. The chain couples TRBV27 to TRBJ2-3; 8 bases fit TRBD2. Germline V lookup: CDR1 MNHEY, CDR2 SMNVEV (reference sequence). V lost 4 bases to trimming and J lost 4 bases; unmatched junction nucleotides: 10. This CDR3 comprises 16 residues. The CDR3 nucleotides are TGTGCCAGCAGTTGGGGGACTAGTGGGGGCCCAGATACGCAGTATTTT. It yields the protein CASSWGTSGGPDTQYF.

This clone was detected once. The chain links TRBV27 to TRBJ1-2, with D possibly matching TRBD1 (5 bases). The germline V gene has CDR1 MNHEY and CDR2 SMNVEV (reference sequence). V dropped 2 bases and J dropped 4 bases, with 11 bases sitting between them. The length of the CDR3 is 14 residues. The CDR3 loop reads CASSLAGTFYGYTF. CDR3 sequence (DNA): TGTGCCAGCAGTTTAGCTGGGACCTTCTATGGCTACACCTTC.

The V gene is TRBV27, the J gene TRBJ2-4, with unresolved D. Germline lookup yields CDR1 MNHEY and CDR2 SMNVEV (reference sequence). The CDR3 consists of 13 residues. Trimming shortened V by 5 bases and J by 7 bases, and 12 bases separated the two germline ends. CDR3 residues: CASSPASTNIQYF. DNA of the CDR3: TGTGCCAGCAGTCCAGCCTCCACCAACATTCAGTACTTC.

The rearrangement joins TRBV7-9 to TRBJ2-2; D not resolved. The V gene's germline CDR1 is SEHNR and CDR2 FQNEAQ (reference sequence). The germline V and J ends were trimmed by 5 bases and 6 bases, with 7 bases remaining between them. CDR3 length: 12 residues. CDR3 DNA sequence: TGTGCCAGCAGCAGTTCCCCCGGGGAGCTGTTTTTT. It yields the protein CASSSSPGELFF. Full variable domain (outside the CDR3, taken from reference TRBV7-9 and TRBJ2-2): DTGVSQNPRHKITKRGQNVTFRCDPISEHNRLYWYRQTLGQGPEFLTYFQNEAQLEKSRLLSDRFSAERPKGSFSTLEIQRTEQGDSAMYLCASSSSPGELFFGEGSRLTVL.

This chain connects TRBV27 to TRBJ1-1; 7 positions agree with TRBD1. The V gene end was trimmed by 7 bases and the J gene end by 4 bases; junction bases not matched to a gene: 9. Germline loops: CDR1 MNHEY, CDR2 SMNVEV (reference sequence). CDR3 size: 14 residues. Here the CDR3 DNA reads TGTGCCAGCACCGTGACAGGGTCTGCCACTGAAGCTTTCTTT. The encoded protein is CASTVTGSATEAFF.

Notes on this clone: An end of the junction differs from the germline gene, which may be a read error. The chain has TRBV9 and TRBJ1-2, with D tentatively TRBD1 (6 bases). This CDR3 region has 12 residues. Germline CDR1 and CDR2: SGDLS and YYNGEE. This chain's CDR3 is CASSVPGVGYTF. DNA for the CDR3: TGTGCCAGTAGCGTACCAGGGGTCGGCTACACCTTC.

This chain uses TRBV5-8 with TRBJ1-1; D remains ambiguous. This CDR3 has 14 residues. The germline CDR1 and CDR2 sequences are SGHTS and YDEGEE. V lost 4 bases, J lost 3 bases, and 13 bases lay in between. The CDR3 coding sequence is TGTGCCAGCAGCAGTTTGGGGAGTGACACTGAAGCTTTCTTT. It codes for CASSSLGSDTEAFF. The full variable domain, completed using reference TRBV5-8 and TRBJ1-1, is EAGVTQSPTHLIKTRGQQATLRCSPISGHTSVYWYQQALGLGLQFLLWYDEGEERNRGNFPPRFSGRQFPNYSSELNVNALELEDSALYLCASSSLGSDTEAFFGQGTRLTVV.

The genes are TRBV19 and TRBJ1-1; D possibly corresponds to TRBD1 (6 bases). Per the germline V gene, CDR1 is LNHDA and CDR2 is SQIVND (reference sequence). V gave up 4 bases and J gave up 5 bases, with 11 bases separating them. The CDR3 runs 13 residues. The CDR3 coding sequence is TGTGCCAGTAGTACCCCCACAGGGACTGAAGCTTTCTTT. Residues: CASSTPTGTEAFF. Full variable domain (rest looked up from reference TRBV19 and TRBJ1-1): DGGITQSPKYLFRKEGQNVTLSCEQNLNHDAMYWYRQDPGQGLRLIYYSQIVNDFQKGDIAEGYSVSREKKESFPLTVTSAQKNPTAFYLCASSTPTGTEAFFGQGTRLTVV.

This rearrangement joins TRBV5-6 to TRBJ2-2, with 8 bases that match TRBD2. Losses at the gene ends were 2 bases for V and 4 bases for J; bases not matched to a gene: 1. CDR1 is SGHDT and CDR2 is YYEEEE in the germline V gene. This CDR3 region has 14 residues. The CDR3 region is CASSFGRATGELFF. The CDR3 DNA sequence: TGTGCCAGCAGCTTCGGGAGGGCCACCGGGGAGCTGTTTTTT.

The chain employs TRBV15 and TRBJ2-7, with TRBD2 matching over 7 bases. The J segment lost 4 bases and the V segment lost 8 bases, leaving 14 bases of the junction unmatched. The CDR3 length is 15 residues. CDR1 and CDR2 (germline): LNHNV, YYDKDF (reference sequence). The CDR3 nucleotides are TGTGCCACCGGCGACGGGACTACTAGTGTGTACGAGCAGTACTTC. It specifies CATGDGTTSVYEQYF.

By sample share, this clone is medium-sized. The rearrangement links TRBV2 to TRBJ1-5; a possible D gene is TRBD1 (5 bases). V was trimmed by 4 bases and J by 0 bases, leaving 13 bases between them. Germline CDR1 reads SNHLY; CDR2 reads FYNNEI. This CDR3 has 16 residues. In DNA, the CDR3 is TGTGCCAGCAGTGGAATGACAGTGTTTAGCAATCAGCCCCAGCATTTT. Translated: CASSGMTVFSNQPQHF.

V usage is TRBV4-1 and J usage is TRBJ2-7; D not resolved. V was shortened by 4 bases and J by 4 bases, with 11 bases between the two germline ends. Per the germline V gene, CDR1 is MGHRA and CDR2 is YSYEKL. The CDR3 extends over 13 amino acids. CDR3 sequence: CASSPTTLYEQYF. Here the CDR3 DNA reads TGCGCCAGCAGCCCCACGACACTATACGAGCAGTACTTC.

The V gene is TRBV12-5, the J gene TRBJ2-1; 8 bases fit TRBD2. V trimming: 2 bases; J trimming: 2 bases; junction bases outside the gene matches: 2. Looked up from germline, CDR1 is LGHNT and CDR2 is FRNRAP. The CDR3 has 15 amino acids. The CDR3 protein is CASGLREGPYNEQFF. The CDR3 coding sequence is TGTGCTAGTGGTTTGCGGGAGGGCCCCTACAATGAGCAGTTCTTC.

This chain links TRBV19 with TRBJ2-7; D not certain. Germline CDR1 is LNHDA and CDR2 is SQIVND (reference sequence). V lost 6 bases, J lost 2 bases, and 11 bases lay in between. This CDR3 spans 13 amino acids. The CDR3 sequence: CASSLDAAYEQYF. In nucleotides, the CDR3 is TGTGCCAGTAGCTTGGATGCGGCCTACGAGCAGTACTTC.

The chain is built from TRBV30 and TRBJ1-1, with D possibly being TRBD1 (5 bases). Germline V CDR1 and CDR2: GTSNPN, SVGIG (reference sequence). The ends were cut back, 5 bases at V and 1 base at J, with 11 bases in the middle. The CDR3 extends over 13 amino acids. The CDR3, as DNA: TGTGCCTGGTCCCTCGGGGGGAACACTGAAGCTTTCTTT. Translation: CAWSLGGNTEAFF.

This rearrangement joins TRBV11-3 to TRBJ2-3; no clear D. Between the trimmed V and J ends, which lost 0 bases and 4 bases, there was a span of 8 bases. The germline V gene encodes CDR1 SGHNT and CDR2 YENEEA. CDR3 length: 14 amino acids. The CDR3 loop reads CASSLDPPPDTQYF. In DNA form, the CDR3 reads TGTGCCAGCAGCTTAGATCCTCCCCCAGATACGCAGTATTTT.